The 28 T cell receptor beta chains reported below all come from one sample, sequenced in a study of blood T cell repertoires in COVID-19. The assay was immunoSEQ multiplex PCR, and TCRdb's table has in-frame clones only and misses some. The sample yields about 190,000 clones, 70% to 90% seen once. Sequenced sample: peripheral blood. All receptors derive from a man in his sixties with active or convalescent COVID-19.

This chain joins TRBV6-5 and TRBJ1-4, with a weak D call TRBD1 (6 bases). The V end was cut by 5 bases, the J end by 7 bases, with 17 bases between. Per the germline V gene, CDR1 is MNHEY and CDR2 is SVGAGI. The CDR3 extends over 15 amino acids. CDR3 sequence reads: CASSPSGGRGEKLFF. The CDR3 DNA sequence: TGTGCCAGCAGTCCCTCCGGGGGGCGGGGTGAAAAACTGTTTTTT.

The sample holds one count of this clone. The chain carries TRBV5-1 and TRBJ2-2, with 7 bases aligning to TRBD1. Germline V gene data show CDR1 as SGHRS and CDR2 as YFSETQ. There are 15 residues in the CDR3. V gave up 4 bases and J gave up 5 bases; unmatched junction bases: 8. CDR3 sequence (DNA): TGCGCCAGCAGCCCCCGGACAGGCACAACCGGGGAGCTGTTTTTT. Translation: CASSPRTGTTGELFF.

The V call is TRBV19, the J call TRBJ2-1, with 11 bases lining up with TRBD1. Trimming removed 3 bases from V and 7 bases from J; junction bases left unmatched: 5. The CDR3 is 15 residues long. CDR1 LNHDA and CDR2 SQIVND come from the germline V gene (reference sequence). This chain's CDR3 is CASSITGTGGNEQFF. The CDR3 DNA sequence: TGTGCCAGTAGTATTACCGGGACAGGGGGAAATGAGCAGTTCTTC.

This chain connects TRBV4-1 to TRBJ1-6; D is undetermined. The CDR3 is 14 amino acids. V dropped 1 base and J dropped 8 bases, with 9 bases sitting between them. From germline, CDR1 is MGHRA and CDR2 YSYEKL. Here the CDR3 reads CASSQGATYSPLHF. The CDR3 coding sequence is TGCGCCAGCAGCCAAGGAGCCACTTATTCACCCCTCCACTTT.

This sequence joins TRBV24-1 and TRBJ2-7; TRBD2 is a possible D gene (6 bases). V was shortened by 4 bases and J by 5 bases, with 14 bases between the two germline ends. Germline values: CDR1 KGHDR, CDR2 SFDVKD. The CDR3 spans 14 residues. Here the CDR3 reads CATSESVPSDEQYF. DNA of the CDR3: TGTGCCACCAGTGAGTCAGTTCCTAGCGACGAGCAGTACTTC.

V gene TRBV7-2 combines with J gene TRBJ1-5, with a possible D match to TRBD1 (5 bases). The ends were cut back, 5 bases at V and 0 bases at J, with 17 bases in the middle. This CDR3 comprises 17 residues. The V gene's germline CDR1 is SGHTA and CDR2 FQGNSA. CDR3 in amino acids: CASSGGTGRYSNQPQHF. CDR3 in DNA: TGTGCCAGCAGCGGCGGGACCGGGAGATATAGCAATCAGCCCCAGCATTTT.

This clone was seen a handful of times. This rearrangement joins TRBV14 to TRBJ2-7, with 7 bases matching TRBD2. CDR3 size: 15 residues. Germline assignment: CDR1 SGHDN and CDR2 FVKESK. The junction had 8 bases not matched to a gene; V was cut back by 0 bases and J by 6 bases. DNA for the CDR3: TGTGCCAGCAGCCAAGAGGCGGGGGAGAGACGCGAGCAGTACTTC. This sequence encodes CASSQEAGERREQYF.

This clone was seen only once. This sequence joins TRBV5-5 and TRBJ1-6; the D is unclear. CDR3 length equals 13 residues. V was trimmed by 4 bases and J by 8 bases, leaving 10 bases between them. Germline V CDR1 and CDR2: SGHKS, YYEKEE (reference sequence). The CDR3 DNA follows: TGTGCCAGCAGCGAAGAGGGATATTCACCCCTCCACTTT. Translated, it gives CASSEEGYSPLHF. Variable domain in full (rest from reference TRBV5-5 and TRBJ1-6): DAGVTQSPTHLIKTRGQQVTLRCSPISGHKSVSWYQQVLGQGPQFIFQYYEKEERGRGNFPDRFSARQFPNYSSELNVNALLLGDSALYLCASSEEGYSPLHFGNGTRLTVT.

The V gene is TRBV6-2 or TRBV6-3, the J gene TRBJ2-2; 13 nucleotides line up with TRBD2. Germline V gives CDR1 MNHEY, CDR2 SVGEGT. V was pared by 7 bases and J by 6 bases, with 14 bases of the junction left unmatched. The CDR3 covers 18 residues. CDR3: CASIPRPGLAGRSGELFF. The CDR3 DNA is TGTGCCAGCATCCCCAGGCCGGGACTAGCGGGGAGGTCCGGGGAGCTGTTTTTT.

The V and J genes are TRBV9 and TRBJ2-5, with 15 bases matching TRBD2. Germline V CDR1 and CDR2: SGDLS, YYNGEE. J lost 1 base, V lost 4 bases, and 5 bases had no gene match. The CDR3 has 17 amino acids. The chain's CDR3 is CASSPGTSGGPQETQYF. The CDR3 DNA reads as TGTGCCAGCAGCCCTGGGACTAGCGGGGGGCCCCAAGAGACCCAGTACTTC.

The CDR3: CASSGSTHRAWDYGYTF. Here the CDR3 DNA reads TGTGCCAGCAGCGGTAGTACCCACAGGGCGTGGGACTATGGCTACACCTTC. The V and J genes are TRBV11-2 and TRBJ1-2; tentative D call: TRBD1 (6 bases). The V end was cut by 5 bases, the J end by 3 bases, with 22 bases between. The germline gives CDR1 SGHAT, CDR2 FQNNGV. The CDR3 runs 17 residues.

The chain recombines TRBV7-9 with TRBJ1-3, with TRBD1 matching 7 bases. The trim removed 3 bases at V and 4 bases at J, leaving 6 bases unmatched. The CDR3 runs to 15 residues. Germline CDR1 SEHNR, CDR2 FQNEAQ (reference sequence). The CDR3, as DNA: TGTGCCAGCAGCTTGAAGACAGGGCCCGGAAACACCATATATTTT. Its protein is CASSLKTGPGNTIYF.

J is TRBJ2-4 and V is TRBV5-3, with D possibly TRBD1 on 6 matching bases. Being an ORF, TRBV5-3 has a function that is uncertain. V was trimmed by 6 bases and J by 3 bases, leaving 22 bases between them. The CDR3 is made up of 17 amino acids. CDR3 amino acids: CARIYPQGSRGKNIQYF. The CDR3, as DNA: TGTGCCAGAATCTATCCCCAGGGGTCCCGGGGCAAAAACATTCAGTACTTC.

The J gene is TRBJ2-3, the V gene TRBV7-8; the match to TRBD2 covers 8 bases. This CDR3 comprises 18 residues. After removal of 1 base from V and 7 bases from J, the junction contained 16 bases not matched to a gene. Looked up from germline, CDR1 is SGHVS and CDR2 is FQNEAQ. The CDR3 sequence: CASSLDTQQRGREYTQYF. Here the CDR3 DNA reads TGTGCCAGCAGCTTAGATACCCAGCAGCGGGGGAGGGAGTATACGCAGTATTTT.

The CDR3 region is CASSSEETQYF. CDR3 bases: TGTGCCAGCAGTTCGGAAGAGACCCAGTACTTC. The J gene is TRBJ2-5, the V gene TRBV6-2 or TRBV6-3, with D hard to call. V lost 4 bases to trimming and J lost 3 bases, with 3 bases between them. CDR1 and CDR2 (germline): MNHEY, SVGEGT. The CDR3 spans 11 residues.

The chain recombines TRBV25-1 with TRBJ1-2; unclear D gene. The germline CDR1 and CDR2 sequences are MGHDK and SYGVNS. The CDR3 is made up of 14 amino acids. Trimming cost V 1 base and J 3 bases, with 9 bases left between them. The DNA for the CDR3 is TGTGCCAGCAGTGAATGGCAGGATGACTATGGCTACACCTTC. It is translated as CASSEWQDDYGYTF.

This clone was seen a few times. The CDR3 here is CASRTYRGSNSPLHF. As DNA, the CDR3 is TGTGCCAGCAGAACATACAGGGGTAGTAATTCACCCCTCCACTTT. The chain is built from TRBV5-5 and TRBJ1-6; TRBD1 matches 7 bases. CDR1 SGHKS and CDR2 YYEKEE come from the germline V gene (reference sequence). The CDR3 contains 15 residues. Germline trimming cut 5 bases from V and 6 bases from J; bases unmatched to any gene: 8.

The chain couples TRBV2 to TRBJ2-7, with a possible D match to TRBD1 (6 bases). Between the trimmed V and J ends, which lost 8 bases and 5 bases, there was a span of 16 bases. The length of the CDR3 is 13 residues. Per germline, CDR1 SNHLY and CDR2 FYNNEI. CDR3 region: CASGTVQGHEQYF. In DNA, the CDR3 is TGTGCCAGCGGAACTGTACAGGGCCACGAGCAGTACTTC.

The chain has TRBV7-2 and TRBJ2-3; 9 bases line up with TRBD1. J gave up 10 bases and V 3 bases, and 14 bases lay outside the gene matches. Germline V gene lookup returns CDR1 SGHTA and CDR2 FQGNSA. CDR3 length equals 16 residues. The CDR3 coding sequence is TGTGCCAGCAGCTTGGGATCCGGGACAGGGTTTCATGCGCAGTATTTT. Amino acids: CASSLGSGTGFHAQYF.

The chain uses TRBV24-1 and TRBJ2-1; 8 positions match TRBD2. V was clipped by 6 bases and J by 6 bases; unmatched bases: 12. This CDR3 has 16 amino acids. CDR1 and CDR2 (germline): KGHDR, SFDVKD. The CDR3 here is CATSRTGAGGLNEQFF. For the CDR3, the DNA is TGTGCCACCAGTAGAACTGGGGCGGGGGGCCTCAATGAGCAGTTCTTC.

This clone was detected once. The V gene is TRBV6-6, the J gene TRBJ2-7, with 8 bases identical to TRBD2. This CDR3 has 15 residues. J gave up 1 base and V 4 bases, and 6 bases lay outside the gene matches. Germline CDR1 MNHNY, CDR2 SVGAGI (reference sequence). The CDR3 nucleotides read TGTGCCAGCAGTTCGCCCCCTAGCGGGTCCTACGAGCAGTACTTC. It encodes CASSSPPSGSYEQYF.

The V and J genes are TRBV5-8 and TRBJ2-2, with unresolved D. The germline gives CDR1 SGHTS, CDR2 YDEGEE. The ends were cut back, 2 bases at V and 1 base at J, with 12 bases in the middle. CDR3 size: 16 residues. The DNA for the CDR3 is TGTGCCAGCAGCTTTGGCCTGAACAGGAACACCGGGGAGCTGTTTTTT. Translation: CASSFGLNRNTGELFF.

A few counts support this clone. The CDR3: CAWTRGLGRGDTQYF. In DNA form, the CDR3 reads TGTGCCTGGACCCGGGGTTTGGGTAGGGGGGATACGCAGTATTTT. This sequence joins TRBV30 and TRBJ2-3; perhaps TRBD1 as D (6 bases). Trimming cost V 4 bases and J 6 bases, with 20 bases left between them. This CDR3 is built from 15 residues. From germline, CDR1 is GTSNPN and CDR2 SVGIG (reference sequence). The full variable domain, with the rest looked up from reference TRBV30 and TRBJ2-3, is SQTIHQWPATLVQPVGSPLSLECTVEGTSNPNLYWYRQAAGRGLQLLFYSVGIGQISSEVPQNLSASRPQDRQFILSSKKLLLSDSGFYLCAWTRGLGRGDTQYFGPGTRLTVL.

This clone occurred many times. The same CDR3 also results from other DNA sequences found in this sample. The rearrangement uses TRBV9 and TRBJ2-2; 7 positions match TRBD2. Germline trimming cut 7 bases from V and 0 bases from J; bases unmatched to any gene: 6. CDR3 length equals 15 residues. Looked up from germline, CDR1 is SGDLS and CDR2 is YYNGEE. CDR3 residues: CASGLGGTNTGELFF. In DNA form, the CDR3 reads TGTGCCAGCGGTCTGGGGGGGACGAACACCGGGGAGCTGTTTTTT.

J is TRBJ2-3 and V is TRBV6-5; D is uncertain. The germline V gene encodes CDR1 MNHEY and CDR2 SVGAGI. This CDR3 comprises 11 residues. V gave up 2 bases and J gave up 11 bases, with 8 bases separating them. The CDR3 DNA reads as TGTGCCAGCAGTTACGGCGGTAAGCAGTATTTT. Its protein product is CASSYGGKQYF.

The chain links TRBV9 to TRBJ2-1; 9 bases map to TRBD1. CDR1 and CDR2 from the germline V gene are SGDLS and YYNGEE. With V trimmed by 3 bases and J by 6 bases, 7 bases remained unmatched. The CDR3 sequence is 15 residues long. The CDR3 is CASSAGTGSGNEQFF. The CDR3 coding sequence is TGTGCCAGCAGCGCCGGGACAGGGTCGGGCAATGAGCAGTTCTTC.

This chain uses TRBV4-1 with TRBJ2-1; maybe TRBD1 (6 bases). The CDR3 has 16 residues. V lost 3 bases, J lost 5 bases, and 17 bases lay in between. Germline CDR1 MGHRA, CDR2 YSYEKL. This CDR3 reads CASSHLLGAKNNEQFF. The CDR3 DNA follows: TGCGCCAGCAGCCACCTTCTGGGGGCCAAAAACAATGAGCAGTTCTTC.

This chain links TRBV10-3 with TRBJ2-3, with 7 bases fitting TRBD2. Looked up from germline, CDR1 is ENHRY and CDR2 is SYGVKD. V trimming: 4 bases; J trimming: 0 bases; junction bases outside the gene matches: 4. The CDR3 has 15 residues. The CDR3 reads CAISVGGMSTDTQYF. CDR3 DNA sequence: TGTGCCATCAGTGTGGGGGGGATGAGCACAGATACGCAGTATTTT.